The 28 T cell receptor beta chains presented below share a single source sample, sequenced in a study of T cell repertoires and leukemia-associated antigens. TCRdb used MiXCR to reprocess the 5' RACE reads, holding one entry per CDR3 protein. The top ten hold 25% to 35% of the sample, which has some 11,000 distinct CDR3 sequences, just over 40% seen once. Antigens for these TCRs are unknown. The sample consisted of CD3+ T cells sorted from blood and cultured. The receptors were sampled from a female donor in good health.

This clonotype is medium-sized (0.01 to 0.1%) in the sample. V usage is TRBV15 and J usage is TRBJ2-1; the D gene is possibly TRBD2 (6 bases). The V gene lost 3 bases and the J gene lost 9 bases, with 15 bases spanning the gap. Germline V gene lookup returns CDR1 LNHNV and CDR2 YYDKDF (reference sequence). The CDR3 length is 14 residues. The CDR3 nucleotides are TGTGCCACCAGCAGGGGCACTAGCTTAGGTGAGCAGTTCTTC. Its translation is CATSRGTSLGEQFF.

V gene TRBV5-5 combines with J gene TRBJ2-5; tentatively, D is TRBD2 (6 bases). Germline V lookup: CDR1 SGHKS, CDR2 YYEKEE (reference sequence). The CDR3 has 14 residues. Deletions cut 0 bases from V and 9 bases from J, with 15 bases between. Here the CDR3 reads CASSLAGDSRAQYF. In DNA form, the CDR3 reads TGTGCCAGCAGCTTGGCCGGGGACTCGAGGGCCCAGTACTTC.

DNA of the CDR3: TGTGCCAGCAGCCCGCAGGGGTTTAACTATGGCTACACCTTC. Translated, it gives CASSPQGFNYGYTF. J is TRBJ1-2 and V is TRBV14; D is perhaps TRBD1 (6 bases). Trimming took off 4 bases at V and 1 base at J, with 10 bases between the two ends. This CDR3 is 14 amino acids long. In germline, CDR1 is SGHDN, CDR2 FVKESK. Filled out from reference TRBV14 and TRBJ1-2, the complete variable domain reads EAGVTQFPSHSVIEKGQTVTLRCDPISGHDNLYWYRRVMGKEIKFLLHFVKESKQDESGMPNNRFLAERTGGTYSTLKVQPAELEDSGVYFCASSPQGFNYGYTFGSGTRLTVV.

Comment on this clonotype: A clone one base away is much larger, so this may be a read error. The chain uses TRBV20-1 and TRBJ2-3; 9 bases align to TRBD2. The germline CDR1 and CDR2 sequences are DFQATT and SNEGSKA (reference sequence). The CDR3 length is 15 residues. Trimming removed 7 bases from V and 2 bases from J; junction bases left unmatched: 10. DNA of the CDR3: TGCAGTGTGAATCGCCGACTAGCGGACACAGATACGCAGTATTTT. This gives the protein CSVNRRLADTDTQYF.

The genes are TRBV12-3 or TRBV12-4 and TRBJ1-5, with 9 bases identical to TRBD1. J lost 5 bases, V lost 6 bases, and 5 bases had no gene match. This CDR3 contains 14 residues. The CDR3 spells CASSNRDRDQPQHF. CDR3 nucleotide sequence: TGTGCCAGCAGCAACCGGGACAGGGATCAGCCCCAGCATTTT.

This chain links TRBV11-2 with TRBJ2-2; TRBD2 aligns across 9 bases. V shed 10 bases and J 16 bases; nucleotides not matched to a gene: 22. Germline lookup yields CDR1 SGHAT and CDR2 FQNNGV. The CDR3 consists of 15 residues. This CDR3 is CATQSAGGPSGEWFF. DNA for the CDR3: TGTGCCACCCAAAGTGCGGGAGGGCCTAGCGGGGAGTGGTTTTTT.

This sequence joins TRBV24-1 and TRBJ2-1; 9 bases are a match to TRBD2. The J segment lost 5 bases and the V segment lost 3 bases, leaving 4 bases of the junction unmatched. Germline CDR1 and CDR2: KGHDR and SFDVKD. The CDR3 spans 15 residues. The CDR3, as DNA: TGTGCCACCAGTGATGTTTCTAGCGGGAACAATGAGCAGTTCTTC. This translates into CATSDVSSGNNEQFF.

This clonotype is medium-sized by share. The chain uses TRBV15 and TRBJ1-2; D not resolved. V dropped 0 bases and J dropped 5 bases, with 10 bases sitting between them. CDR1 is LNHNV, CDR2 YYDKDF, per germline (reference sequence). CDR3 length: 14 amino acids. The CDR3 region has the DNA TGTGCCACCAGCAGAGATCGGGCATCATATGGCTACACCTTC. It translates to CATSRDRASYGYTF.

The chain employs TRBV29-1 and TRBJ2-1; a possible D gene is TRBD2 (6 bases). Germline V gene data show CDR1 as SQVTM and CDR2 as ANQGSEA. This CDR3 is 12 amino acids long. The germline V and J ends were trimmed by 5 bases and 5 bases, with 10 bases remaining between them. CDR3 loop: CSVNSGNNEQFF. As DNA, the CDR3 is TGCAGCGTTAATAGCGGCAACAATGAGCAGTTCTTC.

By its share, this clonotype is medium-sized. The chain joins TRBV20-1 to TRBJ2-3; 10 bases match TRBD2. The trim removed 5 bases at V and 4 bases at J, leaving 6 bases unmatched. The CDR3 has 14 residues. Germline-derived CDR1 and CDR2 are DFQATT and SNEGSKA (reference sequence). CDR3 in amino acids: CSAPTLAGADTQYF. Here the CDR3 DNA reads TGCAGTGCTCCCACCCTAGCGGGAGCAGATACGCAGTATTTT.

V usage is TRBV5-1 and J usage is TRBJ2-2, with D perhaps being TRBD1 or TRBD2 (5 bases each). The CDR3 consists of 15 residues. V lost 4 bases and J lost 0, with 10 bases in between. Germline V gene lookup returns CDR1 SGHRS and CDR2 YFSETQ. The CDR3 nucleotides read TGCGCCAGCAGCCCCGGGACGGCGAACACCGGGGAGCTGTTTTTT. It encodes CASSPGTANTGELFF.

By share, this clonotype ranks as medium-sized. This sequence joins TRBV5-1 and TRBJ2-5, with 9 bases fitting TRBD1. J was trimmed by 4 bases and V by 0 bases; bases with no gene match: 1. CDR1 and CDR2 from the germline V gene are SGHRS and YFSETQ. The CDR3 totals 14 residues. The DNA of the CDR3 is TGCGCCAGCAGCTTGGGACAGGGGGGAGAGACCCAGTACTTC. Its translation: CASSLGQGGETQYF. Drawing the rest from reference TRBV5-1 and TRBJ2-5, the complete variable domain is KAGVTQTPRYLIKTRGQQVTLSCSPISGHRSVSWYQQTPGQGLQFLFEYFSETQRNKGNFPGRFSGRQFSNSRSEMNVSTLELGDSALYLCASSLGQGGETQYFGPGTRLLVL.

CDR3: CAWRDTQYF. DNA of the CDR3: TGTGCCTGGAGAGATACGCAGTATTTT. The chain carries TRBV2 and TRBJ2-3; D is undetermined. CDR1 SNHLY and CDR2 FYNNEI come from the germline V gene. CDR3 size: 9 residues. Trimming cost V 11 bases and J 5 bases, with 5 bases left between them. The whole variable domain, remainder taken from reference TRBV2 and TRBJ2-3, is EPEVTQTPSHQVTQMGQEVILRCVPISNHLYFYWYRQILGQKVEFLVSFYNNEISEKSEIFDDQFSVERPDGSNFTLKIRSTKLEDSAMYFCAWRDTQYFGPGTRLTVL.

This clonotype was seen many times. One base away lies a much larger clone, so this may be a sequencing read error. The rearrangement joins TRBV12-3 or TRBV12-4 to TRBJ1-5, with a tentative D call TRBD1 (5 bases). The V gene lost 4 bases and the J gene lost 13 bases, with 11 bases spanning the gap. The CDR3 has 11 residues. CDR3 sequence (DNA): TGTGCCAGCAGTTCAGGGAGAGGTCAGCATTTT. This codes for CASSSGRGQHF.

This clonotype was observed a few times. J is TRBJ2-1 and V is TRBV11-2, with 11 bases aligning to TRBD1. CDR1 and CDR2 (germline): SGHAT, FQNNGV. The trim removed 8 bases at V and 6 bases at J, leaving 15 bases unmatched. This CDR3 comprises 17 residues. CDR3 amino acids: CASGRFPDRGLGNEQFF. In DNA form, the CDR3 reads TGTGCCAGCGGACGATTTCCGGACAGGGGGCTTGGCAATGAGCAGTTCTTC.

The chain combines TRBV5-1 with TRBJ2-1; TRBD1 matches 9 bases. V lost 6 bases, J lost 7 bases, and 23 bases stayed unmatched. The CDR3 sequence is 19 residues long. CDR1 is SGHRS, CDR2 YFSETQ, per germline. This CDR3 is CASTVWGGEQGARSNEQFF. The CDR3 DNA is TGCGCCAGCACCGTTTGGGGCGGAGAACAGGGGGCGAGATCTAATGAGCAGTTCTTC. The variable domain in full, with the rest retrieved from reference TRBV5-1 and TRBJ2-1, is KAGVTQTPRYLIKTRGQQVTLSCSPISGHRSVSWYQQTPGQGLQFLFEYFSETQRNKGNFPGRFSGRQFSNSRSEMNVSTLELGDSALYLCASTVWGGEQGARSNEQFFGPGTRLTVL.

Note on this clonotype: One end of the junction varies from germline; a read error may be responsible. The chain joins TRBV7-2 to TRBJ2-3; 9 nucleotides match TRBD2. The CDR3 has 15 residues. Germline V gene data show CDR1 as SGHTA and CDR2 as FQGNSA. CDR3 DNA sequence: TGCGCCAGCAGCTTAGCGGGAGATTCCACAGATACGCAGTATTTT. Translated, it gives CASSLAGDSTDTQYF. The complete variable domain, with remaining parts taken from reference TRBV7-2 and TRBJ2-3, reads GAGVSQSPSNKVTEKGKDVELRCDPISGHTALYWYRQSLGQGLEFLIYFQGNSAPDKSGLPSDRFSAERTGGSVSTLTIQRTQQEDSAVYLCASSLAGDSTDTQYFGPGTRLTVL.

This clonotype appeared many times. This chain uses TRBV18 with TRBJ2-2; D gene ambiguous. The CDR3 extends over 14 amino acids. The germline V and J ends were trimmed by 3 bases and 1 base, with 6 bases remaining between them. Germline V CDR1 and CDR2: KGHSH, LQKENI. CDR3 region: CASSPDVNTGELFF. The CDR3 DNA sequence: TGTGCCAGCTCACCTGACGTGAACACCGGGGAGCTGTTTTTT. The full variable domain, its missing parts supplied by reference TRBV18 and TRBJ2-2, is NAGVMQNPRHLVRRRGQEARLRCSPMKGHSHVYWYRQLPEEGLKFMVYLQKENIIDESGMPKERFSAEFPKEGPSILRIQQVVRGDSAAYFCASSPDVNTGELFFGEGSRLTVL.

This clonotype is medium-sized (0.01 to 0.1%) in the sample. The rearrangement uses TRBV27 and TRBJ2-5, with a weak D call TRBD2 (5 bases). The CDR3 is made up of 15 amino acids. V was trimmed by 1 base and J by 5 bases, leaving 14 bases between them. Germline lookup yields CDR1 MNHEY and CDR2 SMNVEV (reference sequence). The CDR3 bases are TGTGCCAGCAGTTTATTTCGGGGAACTTCGGAGACCCAGTACTTC. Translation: CASSLFRGTSETQYF.

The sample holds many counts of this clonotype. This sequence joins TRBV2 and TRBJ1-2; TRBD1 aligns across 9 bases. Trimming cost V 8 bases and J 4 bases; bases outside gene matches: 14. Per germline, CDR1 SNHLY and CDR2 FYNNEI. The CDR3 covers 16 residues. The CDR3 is CASFWTGAQPFYGYTF. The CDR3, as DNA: TGTGCCAGCTTTTGGACAGGGGCACAACCCTTCTATGGCTACACCTTC.

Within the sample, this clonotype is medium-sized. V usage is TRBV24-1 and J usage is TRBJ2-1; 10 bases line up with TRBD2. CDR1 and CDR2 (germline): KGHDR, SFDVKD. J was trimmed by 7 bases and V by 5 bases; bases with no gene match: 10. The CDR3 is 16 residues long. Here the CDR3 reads CATSGLAGDDPNEQFF. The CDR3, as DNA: TGTGCCACCAGTGGCCTAGCGGGAGATGACCCAAATGAGCAGTTCTTC.

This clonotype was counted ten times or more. CDR3 in DNA: TGTGCCATCAGAAGGACGGGAGGTCTGGACGAGCAGTACTTC. It codes for CAIRRTGGLDEQYF. V and J are TRBV10-3 and TRBJ2-7; TRBD2 matches 7 bases. After removal of 6 bases from V and 5 bases from J, the junction contained 10 bases not matched to a gene. CDR3 size: 14 residues. The germline gives CDR1 ENHRY, CDR2 SYGVKD.

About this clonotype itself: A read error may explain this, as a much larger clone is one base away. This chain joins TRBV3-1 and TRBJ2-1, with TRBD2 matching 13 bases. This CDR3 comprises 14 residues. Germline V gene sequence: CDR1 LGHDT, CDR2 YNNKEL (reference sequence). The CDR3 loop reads CASNQGTSGTVGFF. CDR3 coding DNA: TGTGCCAGCAACCAAGGGACTAGCGGGACCGTTGGATTCTTC.

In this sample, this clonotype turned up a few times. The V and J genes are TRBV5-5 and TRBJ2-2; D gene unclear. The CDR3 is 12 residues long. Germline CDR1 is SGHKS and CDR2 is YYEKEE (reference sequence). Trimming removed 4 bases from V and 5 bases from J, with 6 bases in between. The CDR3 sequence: CASSLSTGELFF. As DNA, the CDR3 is TGTGCCAGCAGCCTCAGTACCGGGGAGCTGTTTTTT.

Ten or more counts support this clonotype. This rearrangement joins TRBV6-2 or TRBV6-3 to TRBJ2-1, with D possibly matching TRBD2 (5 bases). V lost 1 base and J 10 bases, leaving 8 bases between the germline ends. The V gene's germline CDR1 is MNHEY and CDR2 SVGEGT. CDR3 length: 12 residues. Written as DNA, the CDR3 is TGTGCCAGCAGTTACTGGGGAGTGGAGCAGTTCTTC. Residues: CASSYWGVEQFF.

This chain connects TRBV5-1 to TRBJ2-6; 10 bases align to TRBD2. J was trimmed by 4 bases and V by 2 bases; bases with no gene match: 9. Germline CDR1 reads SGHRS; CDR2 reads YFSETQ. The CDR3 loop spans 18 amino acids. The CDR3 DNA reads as TGCGCCAGCAGCTTCTTAGTAGCGGGAGGTTCCGGGGCCAACGTCCTGACTTTC. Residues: CASSFLVAGGSGANVLTF. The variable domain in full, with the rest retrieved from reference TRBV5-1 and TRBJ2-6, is KAGVTQTPRYLIKTRGQQVTLSCSPISGHRSVSWYQQTPGQGLQFLFEYFSETQRNKGNFPGRFSGRQFSNSRSEMNVSTLELGDSALYLCASSFLVAGGSGANVLTFGAGSRLTVL.

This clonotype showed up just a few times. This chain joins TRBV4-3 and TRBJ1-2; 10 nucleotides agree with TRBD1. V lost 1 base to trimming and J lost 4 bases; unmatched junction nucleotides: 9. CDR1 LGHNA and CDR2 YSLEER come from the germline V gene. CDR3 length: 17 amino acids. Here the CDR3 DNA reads TGCGCCAGCAGCCAAGGAGGCGGGACAGGGGATTTCTATGGCTACACCTTC. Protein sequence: CASSQGGGTGDFYGYTF.

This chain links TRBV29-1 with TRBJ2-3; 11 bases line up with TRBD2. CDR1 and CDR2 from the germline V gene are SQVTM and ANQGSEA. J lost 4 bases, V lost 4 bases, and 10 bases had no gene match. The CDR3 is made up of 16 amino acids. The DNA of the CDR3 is TGCAGCGTTGCGGGTCTAGCGGGAGGCACGGCAGATACGCAGTATTTT. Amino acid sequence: CSVAGLAGGTADTQYF.